Included here is one T cell receptor (beta chain) sequence, with context. The data stem from a study of shared clonotypes between healthy human individuals. The data were produced by immunoSEQ multiplex PCR, yet TCRdb's version contains in-frame clones alone and is incomplete. Altogether about 1,500,000 clones are present, around 97% being singletons, with the ten largest covering 1.2%. From germline, CDR1 is SGHDT and CDR2 YYEEEE. V was shortened by 4 bases and J by 4 bases, with 11 bases between the two germline ends. This CDR3 comprises 13 residues. The J gene is TRBJ2-5, the V gene TRBV5-6; possible D gene TRBD2, 6 bases. Sequencing was done on a sample of naive CD4+ T cells sorted from blood. The subset is: CD45RA+ positively selected. The source is a man aged 25-45 years in good health. CDR3 protein: CASSPRGIETQYF. CDR3 DNA: TGTGCCAGCAGCCCCCGGGGGATAGAGACCCAGTACTTC.